This record looks at one T cell receptor beta chain sequence and its context. The data originate from a study of blood T cell repertoires in COVID-19. Background on the study: Researchers got acute and convalescent COVID-19 samples from the United States, Italy and Spain. T cells, B-cell-depleted T cells, or PBMCs provided the cDNA or gDNA that served as material.

Germline loops: CDR1 GTSNPN, CDR2 SVGIG (reference sequence). V was cut by 2 bases and J by 3 bases, with 7 bases left in between. The CDR3 contains 12 residues. Per the original methods: Amplification with reference gene primers provided the estimates of nucleated cell counts. The protocol was immunoSEQ multiplex PCR, while the TCRdb copy is restricted to in-frame clones and leaves out a portion. The V and J calls and clone size were taken over from that table, and D and trimming were inferred from the DNA. In the table there are approximately 90,000 clones, approximately 90% of which are singletons.

The source is a man aged 55-75 years with acute or convalescent COVID-19. Sequenced material: peripheral blood. The chain recombines TRBV30 with TRBJ1-2, with a tentative D call TRBD1 (5 bases). CDR3: CAWSSGHYGYTF. The CDR3 DNA reads TGTGCCTGGAGTTCAGGGCACTATGGCTACACCTTC.